The 32 T cell receptor beta chains presented below share a single source sample, sequenced in a study of blood T cell repertoires in COVID-19 (dated by TCRdb to about 2020). Receptors were amplified or captured by the immunoSEQ multiplex PCR assay. Imported from immuneACCESS, the table was reduced by TCRdb to in-frame sequences with V and J called. These copies leave out some clones; in studies compared against another copy, an unresolved V gene accounts for under half, and the cause of the remainder is not known. This sample holds about 360,000 clones; around 90% were observed only once. In total, the top ten clones hold about 3% of the sample. Sample: peripheral blood. Receptors were obtained from a human donor in a cohort sampled during active COVID-19.

The chain uses TRBV2 and TRBJ2-5; 8 bases are shared with TRBD2. The CDR3 sequence is 15 residues long. The ends lost 7 bases at V and 3 bases at J; junction bases unmatched: 10. CDR1 and CDR2 from the germline V gene are SNHLY and FYNNEI. Written as DNA, the CDR3 is TGTGCCAGCACCAGAGCGGGGGCGGGGGAAGAGACCCAGTACTTC. Amino acid sequence: CASTRAGAGEETQYF.

The CDR3 loop is CASSLLRLAGLTDTQYF. CDR3 sequence (DNA): TGCGCCAGCAGCTTACTCCGACTAGCGGGACTCACAGATACGCAGTATTTT. J is TRBJ2-3 and V is TRBV5-1; TRBD2 matches 11 bases. Looked up from germline, CDR1 is SGHRS and CDR2 is YFSETQ. The CDR3 runs 17 residues. J gave up 2 bases and V 2 bases, and 7 bases lay outside the gene matches.

The CDR3 bases are TGTGCCAGCAGAGGGGGACAGGGGGTTAGCACAGATACGCAGTATTTT. This codes for CASRGGQGVSTDTQYF. The rearrangement links TRBV5-4 to TRBJ2-3; 11 positions match TRBD1. Trimming at V came to 5 bases and at J to 0 bases, leaving 5 bases not matched to a gene. Germline assignment: CDR1 SGHNT and CDR2 YYREEE (reference sequence). This CDR3 has 16 residues.

V usage is TRBV28 and J usage is TRBJ1-5, with a tentative D call TRBD1 (5 bases). Per germline, CDR1 MDHEN and CDR2 SYDVKM. The CDR3 consists of 15 residues. The germline V and J ends were trimmed by 5 bases and 11 bases, with 22 bases remaining between them. CDR3: CASSPNLVGRDSQHF. The CDR3 bases are TGTGCCAGCAGTCCGAATTTGGTGGGCCGGGACTCCCAGCATTTT.

In its sample, this clone was seen a few times. V gene TRBV25-1 combines with J gene TRBJ2-5, with D perhaps matching TRBD2 (5 bases). This CDR3 region has 12 residues. V lost 5 bases to trimming and J lost 5 bases, with 9 bases between them. Germline V lookup: CDR1 MGHDK, CDR2 SYGVNS. CDR3 nucleotides: TGTGCCAGCAGTTTCGGGGTCGAGACCCAGTACTTC. This gives the protein CASSFGVETQYF.

This chain joins TRBV7-9 and TRBJ2-1; 8 bases fit TRBD2. V dropped 5 bases and J dropped 4; count of bases not matched to a gene: 10. Germline V gene sequence: CDR1 SEHNR, CDR2 FQNEAQ (reference sequence). CDR3 length: 16 amino acids. The CDR3 protein is CASSRGGTPIYNEQFF. In DNA form, the CDR3 reads TGTGCCAGCAGCCGCGGGGGGACTCCTATATACAATGAGCAGTTCTTC.

The rearrangement uses TRBV7-9 and TRBJ1-4; 9 nucleotides line up with TRBD1. The junction had 9 bases not matched to a gene; V was cut back by 5 bases and J by 8 bases. From germline, CDR1 is SEHNR and CDR2 FQNEAQ (reference sequence). The CDR3 has 15 amino acids. The CDR3 nucleotides read TGTGCCAGCAGCCGACCGGGACAGGGTGACGAAAAACTGTTTTTT. This encodes CASSRPGQGDEKLFF.

This rearrangement joins TRBV6-5 to TRBJ2-7, with 12 bases lining up with TRBD2. Trimming removed 9 bases from V and 6 bases from J; junction bases left unmatched: 9. The CDR3 is made up of 14 amino acids. Germline V gene lookup returns CDR1 MNHEY and CDR2 SVGAGI. The CDR3 bases are TGTGCCAGTGTCCCTAGCGGGGGGGCTTTCGAGCAGTACTTC. It encodes CASVPSGGAFEQYF.

The genes are TRBV19 and TRBJ2-2, with TRBD1 matching over 9 bases. With V trimmed by 6 bases and J by 5 bases, 4 bases remained unmatched. Germline V CDR1 and CDR2: LNHDA, SQIVND (reference sequence). The CDR3 has 14 amino acids. The CDR3 bases are TGTGCCAGTAGGGCACAGGGGGCGACCGGGGAGCTGTTTTTT. It translates to CASRAQGATGELFF. The variable domain in full, completed from reference TRBV19 and TRBJ2-2, reads DGGITQSPKYLFRKEGQNVTLSCEQNLNHDAMYWYRQDPGQGLRLIYYSQIVNDFQKGDIAEGYSVSREKKESFPLTVTSAQKNPTAFYLCASRAQGATGELFFGEGSRLTVL.

This chain uses TRBV6-5 with TRBJ2-2, with a weak D call TRBD2 (7 bases). Between the trimmed V and J ends, which lost 0 bases and 8 bases, there was a span of 16 bases. The CDR3 extends over 16 amino acids. From germline, CDR1 is MNHEY and CDR2 SVGAGI. For the CDR3, the DNA is TGTGCCAGCAGTTACTCCGGGGGCGGGAGCGGTGGGGAGCTGTTTTTT. Amino acids: CASSYSGGGSGGELFF.

V usage is TRBV7-3 and J usage is TRBJ2-1, with 13 bases that match TRBD2. CDR1 SGHTA and CDR2 FQGTGA come from the germline V gene. J gave up 6 bases and V 5 bases, and 7 bases lay outside the gene matches. This CDR3 has 16 amino acids. CDR3 DNA: TGTGCCAGCAGCCCCTTGGGACTAGCGGGAATCAATGAGCAGTTCTTC. Translating it yields CASSPLGLAGINEQFF.

CDR3 nucleotides: TGTGCCAGCAGCCCTAGCGGGGGGCCCTCCAGGGAGACCCAGTACTTC. It translates to CASSPSGGPSRETQYF. V and J are TRBV7-9 and TRBJ2-5; 11 bases agree with TRBD2. V was pared by 5 bases and J by 5 bases, with 10 bases of the junction left unmatched. CDR1 and CDR2 from the germline V gene are SEHNR and FQNEAQ (reference sequence). The CDR3 has 16 residues.

This clone was recorded only once. The rearrangement joins TRBV30 to TRBJ1-2, with 8 bases aligning to TRBD1. Trimming took 4 bases from V and 7 from J; bases not matched to a gene: 11. Germline CDR1 reads GTSNPN; CDR2 reads SVGIG (reference sequence). The CDR3 has 14 amino acids. CDR3: CAWNILGQGTGYTF. CDR3 nucleotides: TGTGCCTGGAACATACTCGGACAGGGTACTGGCTACACCTTC.

The chain is built from TRBV11-2 and TRBJ2-5; D gene unclear. V shed 3 bases and J shed 3 bases, with 8 bases lying between them. This CDR3 comprises 13 residues. Germline V lookup: CDR1 SGHAT, CDR2 FQNNGV. The CDR3 spells CASSFFREETQYF. CDR3 sequence (DNA): TGTGCCAGCAGCTTTTTTCGGGAAGAGACCCAGTACTTC.

The chain combines TRBV3-1 (or the pseudogene TRBV3-2) with TRBJ2-1; D may be TRBD2 (6 bases). This CDR3 has 17 amino acids. Germline CDR1 is LGHDT and CDR2 is YNNKEL (reference sequence). The V and J ends lost 4 bases and 0 bases respectively, with 16 bases between them. CDR3 nucleotides: TGTGCCAGCAGCCCCATACTGGAGGGAAGCTCCTACAATGAGCAGTTCTTC. Its translation is CASSPILEGSSYNEQFF.

The chain is built from TRBV6-1 and TRBJ2-3; 10 positions match TRBD2. Germline lookup yields CDR1 MNHNS and CDR2 SASEGT. J lost 3 bases, V lost 2 bases, and 11 bases had no gene match. The CDR3 loop spans 18 amino acids. The CDR3 coding sequence is TGTGCCAGCAGTGAATTTAGGAGCGGGGGGGCGGGAACAGATACGCAGTATTTT. Translation gives CASSEFRSGGAGTDTQYF.

The chain links TRBV5-1 to TRBJ2-5; 15 nucleotides line up with TRBD2. The CDR3 runs to 16 residues. With 4 bases clipped from V and 5 bases from J, the junction kept 6 bases outside the gene matches. The germline V gene encodes CDR1 SGHRS and CDR2 YFSETQ. The CDR3 nucleotides are TGCGCCAGCAGCGATGGACTAGCGGGAGGGTGGGAGACCCAGTACTTC. Its translation is CASSDGLAGGWETQYF.

The rearrangement joins TRBV19 to TRBJ1-5; weak D call: TRBD1 (5 bases). Germline V lookup: CDR1 LNHDA, CDR2 SQIVND (reference sequence). The CDR3 extends over 15 amino acids. Deletions cut 5 bases from V and 2 bases from J, with 13 bases between. The chain's CDR3 is CASSLGPAGNQPQHF. The DNA for the CDR3 is TGTGCCAGTAGTTTGGGGCCGGCCGGCAATCAGCCCCAGCATTTT.

The chain uses TRBV3-1 (or the pseudogene TRBV3-2) and TRBJ2-3; D gene unclear. This CDR3 comprises 12 residues. Germline V gives CDR1 LGHDT, CDR2 YNNKEL (reference sequence). Trimming pared 3 bases from V and 5 bases from J, leaving 6 bases between. The CDR3 reads CASSQAQDTQYF. The CDR3 DNA sequence: TGTGCCAGCAGCCAGGCTCAAGATACGCAGTATTTT.

V is TRBV6-5 and J is TRBJ1-2; TRBD1 might be the D (6 bases). There are 13 residues in the CDR3. Between the trimmed V and J ends, which lost 10 bases and 2 bases, there was a span of 14 bases. Looked up from germline, CDR1 is MNHEY and CDR2 is SVGAGI. This CDR3 is CAIRRGKNYGYTF. The CDR3 DNA reads as TGTGCCATAAGAAGGGGGAAAAACTATGGCTACACCTTC.

The chain couples TRBV7-6 to TRBJ2-7; D unclear. V was clipped by 0 bases and J by 6 bases, with 9 bases between them. This CDR3 has 13 residues. Per the germline V gene, CDR1 is SGHVS and CDR2 is FNYEAQ. The chain's CDR3 is CASSLAVAGEQYF. DNA for the CDR3: TGTGCCAGCAGCTTAGCTGTGGCAGGCGAGCAGTACTTC.

This clone was picked up one time. The chain carries TRBV25-1 and TRBJ2-5; the D gene is possibly TRBD1 (5 bases). The CDR3 is made up of 14 amino acids. Looked up from germline, CDR1 is MGHDK and CDR2 is SYGVNS. The V end was cut by 5 bases, the J end by 2 bases, with 12 bases between. In nucleotides, the CDR3 is TGTGCCAGCAGTCGGACAAATCCGCAAGAGACCCAGTACTTC. It yields the protein CASSRTNPQETQYF. Drawing the rest from reference TRBV25-1 and TRBJ2-5, the complete variable domain is EADIYQTPRYLVIGTGKKITLECSQTMGHDKMYWYQQDPGMELHLIHYSYGVNSTEKGDLSSESTVSRIRTEHFPLTLESARPSHTSQYLCASSRTNPQETQYFGPGTRLLVL.

This clone was found once. The chain combines TRBV27 with TRBJ1-2, with D perhaps matching TRBD1 (5 bases). Germline V gene data show CDR1 as MNHEY and CDR2 as SMNVEV (reference sequence). This CDR3 is built from 15 residues. Trimming cost V 4 bases and J 1 base, with 13 bases left between them. In DNA, the CDR3 is TGTGCCAGCAGTTCCACAGGACCTTTTAACTATGGCTACACCTTC. Translation gives CASSSTGPFNYGYTF.

This clone appeared once. The V and J genes are TRBV28 and TRBJ1-1, with TRBD1 matching 7 bases. The CDR3 extends over 21 amino acids. Germline trimming cut 2 bases from V and 1 base from J; bases unmatched to any gene: 22. CDR1 is MDHEN and CDR2 is SYDVKM in the germline V gene. The CDR3 DNA reads as TGTGCCAGCAGTTTAAGTGGAGAGGGGGCGAGAGGCCCGCGCACGAACACTGAAGCTTTCTTT. The encoded protein is CASSLSGEGARGPRTNTEAFF.

The V call is TRBV2, the J call TRBJ2-2; a possible D gene is TRBD2 (7 bases). The V and J ends lost 8 bases and 4 bases respectively, with 14 bases between them. CDR3 length: 14 amino acids. Germline lookup yields CDR1 SNHLY and CDR2 FYNNEI. CDR3 amino acids: CASRGAGSTGELFF. The CDR3 DNA follows: TGTGCCAGCCGGGGGGCAGGGTCCACCGGGGAGCTGTTTTTT.

V and J are TRBV5-1 and TRBJ2-2, with a tentative D call TRBD1 (8 bases). CDR1 is SGHRS and CDR2 is YFSETQ in the germline V gene. V was cut by 4 bases and J by 5 bases, with 15 bases left in between. The CDR3 covers 15 residues. The chain's CDR3 is CASSNTGGGTGELFF. The CDR3 DNA reads TGCGCCAGCAGCAACACAGGGGGAGGGACCGGGGAGCTGTTTTTT. The entire variable domain, with the rest obtained from reference TRBV5-1 and TRBJ2-2, is as follows: KAGVTQTPRYLIKTRGQQVTLSCSPISGHRSVSWYQQTPGQGLQFLFEYFSETQRNKGNFPGRFSGRQFSNSRSEMNVSTLELGDSALYLCASSNTGGGTGELFFGEGSRLTVL.

The rearrangement uses TRBV4-2 and TRBJ2-7; 9 bases fit TRBD2. The CDR3 has 15 amino acids. J lost 6 bases, V lost 1 base, and 7 bases had no gene match. Germline CDR1 is LGHNA and CDR2 is YNFKEQ. This CDR3 reads CASSQALGLASEQYF. CDR3 DNA sequence: TGTGCCAGCAGCCAAGCATTAGGACTAGCGAGCGAGCAGTACTTC.

The table lists this clone with a few counts. The CDR3 DNA follows: TGTGCCAGCAGGGGAACGGGACTAGGGGAAACCGAGCAGTACTTC. Encoded protein: CASRGTGLGETEQYF. The rearrangement links TRBV28 to TRBJ2-7; 8 bases line up with TRBD2. V was clipped by 6 bases and J by 6 bases; unmatched bases: 13. The V gene's germline CDR1 is MDHEN and CDR2 SYDVKM. This CDR3 is built from 15 residues.

The CDR3 DNA follows: TGTGCCAGCAGCCCGGACGGGGGTAGGGGTGACTATGGCTACACCTTC. It translates to CASSPDGGRGDYGYTF. The rearrangement uses TRBV4-2 and TRBJ1-2, with D perhaps matching TRBD1 (5 bases). Per the germline V gene, CDR1 is LGHNA and CDR2 is YNFKEQ. V was clipped by 4 bases and J by 3 bases, with 18 bases between them. The CDR3 sequence is 16 residues long.

This sequence joins TRBV30 and TRBJ2-2; the match to TRBD2 covers 8 bases. The CDR3 is made up of 15 amino acids. V lost 0 bases to trimming and J lost 6 bases; unmatched junction nucleotides: 6. From germline, CDR1 is GTSNPN and CDR2 SVGIG (reference sequence). Here the CDR3 reads CAWSVKLAGAGELFF. The CDR3 DNA is TGTGCCTGGAGTGTAAAGCTAGCGGGTGCCGGGGAGCTGTTTTTT. Full variable domain (remainder filled in from reference TRBV30 and TRBJ2-2): SQTIHQWPATLVQPVGSPLSLECTVEGTSNPNLYWYRQAAGRGLQLLFYSVGIGQISSEVPQNLSASRPQDRQFILSSKKLLLSDSGFYLCAWSVKLAGAGELFFGEGSRLTVL.

The genes are TRBV14 and TRBJ2-2, with D perhaps matching TRBD2 (6 bases). V shed 2 bases and J shed 4 bases, with 8 bases lying between them. The CDR3 is 14 residues long. Germline loops: CDR1 SGHDN, CDR2 FVKESK. CDR3 loop: CASSQTRGTGELFF. CDR3 DNA: TGTGCCAGCAGCCAAACGCGGGGCACCGGGGAGCTGTTTTTT.

The chain uses TRBV7-2 and TRBJ2-5, with a weak D call TRBD2 (6 bases). The CDR3 has 15 residues. CDR1 and CDR2 from the germline V gene are SGHTA and FQGNSA. V was trimmed by 1 base and J by 5 bases, leaving 14 bases between them. The CDR3 spells CASSLGLGGDETQYF. The CDR3 region has the DNA TGTGCCAGCAGCTTAGGGTTGGGGGGAGACGAGACCCAGTACTTC. Using reference TRBV7-2 and TRBJ2-5 for the parts outside the CDR3, the full variable domain is GAGVSQSPSNKVTEKGKDVELRCDPISGHTALYWYRQSLGQGLEFLIYFQGNSAPDKSGLPSDRFSAERTGGSVSTLTIQRTQQEDSAVYLCASSLGLGGDETQYFGPGTRLLVL.